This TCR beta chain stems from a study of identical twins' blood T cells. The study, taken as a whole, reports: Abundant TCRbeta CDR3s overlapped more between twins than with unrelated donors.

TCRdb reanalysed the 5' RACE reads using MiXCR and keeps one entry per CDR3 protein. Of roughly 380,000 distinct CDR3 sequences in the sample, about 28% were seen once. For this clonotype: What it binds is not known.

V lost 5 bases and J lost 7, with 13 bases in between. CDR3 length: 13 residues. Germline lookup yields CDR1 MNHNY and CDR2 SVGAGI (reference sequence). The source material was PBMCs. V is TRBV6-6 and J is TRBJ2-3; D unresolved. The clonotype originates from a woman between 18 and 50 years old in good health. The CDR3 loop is CASSPGVYYTQYF. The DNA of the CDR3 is TGTGCCAGCAGTCCAGGCGTATATTATACGCAGTATTTT.